The subject of this entry is one T cell receptor (beta chain). This clonotype was recorded a few times. Its antigen is still unknown. There are no base qualities to consult, and no much larger clone falls within one base. To demonstrate the VDJtools post-analysis software, TCR beta repertoires were profiled from the peripheral blood of 10 to 15 young patients with multiple sclerosis. The multiple sclerosis patients were children and adolescents ranging in age from 6 to 15 years. This sample was included in a study of post-analysis software for immune sequencing data (dated by TCRdb to 2014 to 2015). Regarding the research as a whole: Relapsing-remitting, secondary progressive and progressive-relapsing multiple sclerosis were recorded as disease courses, and subtype annotation was lacking for some patients. A subset of samples was prepared in parallel using single-end sample barcoding, then pooled and co-amplified after Illumina adapter ligation. Patient repertoires were compared against 11 to 12 previously published healthy control repertoires from donors aged about 6 to 26 years. What the authors observed across the whole study: When samples were clustered directly using the F measure, samples prepared in the same batch co-clustered strongly, which prompted a batch-effect correction. The multiple sclerosis patient group was slightly younger than the control group. Normalized Chao1 diversity was significantly lower in multiple sclerosis patients than controls, suggesting substantial peripheral T-cell clonal expansion.

The library was produced with PCR. Instrument on record: Illumina HiSeq 2500. Unique molecular identifiers were incorporated into TCR beta cDNA libraries to reduce PCR and sequencing biases. Every 1 to 10 million input T cells yielded around 500,000 cDNA molecules, meaning each molecule approximated one T cell. The patient libraries were prepared and sequenced using the same protocol as the earlier healthy control dataset. Within a given batch, samples were prepared together, multiplexed and sequenced on the same HiSeq lane. Turning to the authors' computational methods: Raw barcoded reads were processed with MIGEC, and single-read molecular identifier groups were discarded before consensus assembly and CDR3 extraction. VDJtools was used for post-analysis of the clonotype tables, and diversity was normalized by down-sampling every dataset to the size of the smallest sample. Repertoire overlap clustering matched CDR3 amino acid but not nucleotide sequences to correct batch-related cross-sample contamination. TCRdb ran its own pipeline on the public reads, namely fastp trimming at Q25 and MiXCR clone calling, and kept in-frame beta chains. CDR3 protein duplicates are merged, each entry listing the most common genes and DNA. These V and J calls originate from TCRdb's pipeline instead of the authors' own analysis. The sample records 700,000 to 900,000 distinct CDR3 sequences, under 60% of which are singletons. The ten largest clones take up roughly 5.2% of the sample.

This clonotype originated in a girl between 10 and 17 years old with multiple sclerosis. Material: blood.

The sequenced DNA: TGCAGCGCCGCGCTCCCAGATACGCAGTATTTT. It specifies CSAALPDTQYF. The rearrangement joined TRBV29-1 to TRBJ2-3; a confident D gene designation cannot be given. Spanning cysteine to phenylalanine, the CDR3 consists of 11 amino acids. The entry retains the CDR3 DNA only, 33 bases that are in frame from base 1. The CDR1 and CDR2 encoded by the germline V gene are SQVTM and ANQGSEA. The V end loses 7 bases and the J end loses 4 bases, and a stretch of 9 bases separates them.